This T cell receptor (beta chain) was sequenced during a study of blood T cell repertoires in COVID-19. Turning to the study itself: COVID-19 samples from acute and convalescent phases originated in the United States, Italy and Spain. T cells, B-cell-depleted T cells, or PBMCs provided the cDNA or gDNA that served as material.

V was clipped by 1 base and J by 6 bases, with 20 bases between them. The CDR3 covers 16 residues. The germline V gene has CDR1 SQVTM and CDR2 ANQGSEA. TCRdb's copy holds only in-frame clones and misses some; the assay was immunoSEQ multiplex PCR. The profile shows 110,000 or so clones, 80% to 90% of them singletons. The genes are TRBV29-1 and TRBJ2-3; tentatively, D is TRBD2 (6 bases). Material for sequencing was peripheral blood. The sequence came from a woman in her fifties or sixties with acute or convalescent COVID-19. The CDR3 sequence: CSVEADYRNPPDTQYF. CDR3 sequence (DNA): TGCAGCGTTGAAGCGGACTACCGCAACCCCCCCGATACGCAGTATTTT.